The following is a T cell receptor beta chain sequence with its context. The data are from a study of T cells after yellow fever vaccination. Germline values: CDR1 MNHEY, CDR2 SVGAGI. This CDR3 is built from 15 residues. V was pared by 2 bases and J by 7 bases, with 18 bases between. Production of TCR cDNA was by 5'RACE template switching, which also added a universal primer site and UMIs. TCRdb called the 5' RACE reads again in MiXCR, with one record for every CDR3 protein. This table has some 560,000 distinct CDR3 sequences, 15% to 20% appearing once. This material consisted of PBMCs, taken 15 days after the yellow fever booster vaccination. The chain has TRBV6-5 and TRBJ2-7; TRBD1 is a possible D gene (6 bases). The TCR comes from a man aged 25-45 years who received the YFV17D yellow fever vaccine. This CDR3 is CASSYTLDRINEQYF. CDR3 DNA: TGTGCCAGCAGTTACACCCTCGACAGGATAAATGAGCAGTACTTC.